This TCR beta chain was captured in a study of naive CD8 T cells in extremely preterm neonates. Study observations and caveats: Preterm CDR3s were shorter than older groups', with fewer N additions and less trimming.

Generated by immunoSEQ multiplex PCR, the TCRdb table keeps only in-frame clones and is missing some. The repertoire has more than 20,000 clones, 88% of them found once; the top ten carry 0.8% to 0.95%. Extremely preterm deliveries at about 23-28 weeks of gestation provided the preterm samples. Of note for this clone: Its antigen is not known.

The ends lost 6 bases at V and 0 bases at J; junction bases unmatched: 0. Germline assignment: CDR1 SGHAT and CDR2 FQNNGV. The CDR3 is made up of 14 amino acids. This chain connects TRBV11-2 to TRBJ1-3; 9 bases fit TRBD1. This sequence was found in a boy who was born preterm. Sequencing was done on a sample of naive CD8+ T cells from cord blood. As DNA, the CDR3 is TGTGCCAGCAGGACAGGGGGCTCTGGAAACACCATATATTTT. Amino acids: CASRTGGSGNTIYF.